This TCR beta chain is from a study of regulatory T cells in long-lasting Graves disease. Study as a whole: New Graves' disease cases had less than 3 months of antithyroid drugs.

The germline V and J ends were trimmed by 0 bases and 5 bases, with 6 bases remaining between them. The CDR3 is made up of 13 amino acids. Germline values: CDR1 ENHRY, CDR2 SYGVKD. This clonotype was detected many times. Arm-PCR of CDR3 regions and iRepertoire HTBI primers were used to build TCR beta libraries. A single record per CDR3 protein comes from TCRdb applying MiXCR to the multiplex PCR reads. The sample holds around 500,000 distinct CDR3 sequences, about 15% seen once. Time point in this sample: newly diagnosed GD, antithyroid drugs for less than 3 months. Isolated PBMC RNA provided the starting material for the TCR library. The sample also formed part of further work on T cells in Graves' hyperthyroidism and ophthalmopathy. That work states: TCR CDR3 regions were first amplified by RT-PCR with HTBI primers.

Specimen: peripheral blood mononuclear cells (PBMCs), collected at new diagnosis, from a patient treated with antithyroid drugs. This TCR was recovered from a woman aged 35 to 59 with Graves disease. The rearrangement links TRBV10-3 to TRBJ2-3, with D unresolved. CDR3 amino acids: CAISESSGDTQYF. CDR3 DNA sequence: TGTGCCATCAGTGAGTCGTCCGGAGATACGCAGTATTTT.